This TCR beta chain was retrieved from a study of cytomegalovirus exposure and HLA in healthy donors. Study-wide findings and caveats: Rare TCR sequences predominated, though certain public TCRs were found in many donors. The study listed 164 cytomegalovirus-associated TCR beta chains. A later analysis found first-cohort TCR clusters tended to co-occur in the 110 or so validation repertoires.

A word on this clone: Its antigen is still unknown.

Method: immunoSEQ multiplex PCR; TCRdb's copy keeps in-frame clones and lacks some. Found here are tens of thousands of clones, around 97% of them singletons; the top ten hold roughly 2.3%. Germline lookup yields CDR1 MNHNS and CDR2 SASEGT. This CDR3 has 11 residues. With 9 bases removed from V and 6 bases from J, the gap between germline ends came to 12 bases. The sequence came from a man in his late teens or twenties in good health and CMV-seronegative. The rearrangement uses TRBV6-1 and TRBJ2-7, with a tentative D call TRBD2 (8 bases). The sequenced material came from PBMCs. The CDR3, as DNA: TGTGCCAGTCGGGAGGGGGCCGAGCAGTACTTC. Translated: CASREGAEQYF.